What follows are 9 T cell receptor beta chains derived from one specimen sequenced in a study of T cells in Graves' hyperthyroidism and ophthalmopathy. RNA transcripts provided the source from which TCR beta CDR3 regions were amplified. Using the HTBI primer set, a first-round RT-PCR was run on the TCR CDR3. MiXCR was run by TCRdb on the multiplex PCR reads, yielding one entry per CDR3 protein. The sample has about 500,000 distinct CDR3 sequences, 13% to 15% seen once; the top ten hold 15% to 20%. The specimen sequenced was blood. The receptors were sampled from a woman between 18 and 29 years old with Graves' hyperthyroidism.

With respect to this clonotype: A single base separates this from a much larger clone, so it may be a read error. CDR3 sequence (DNA): TGTGCCAGCAGCAAGGGTCGGGACACCTCCAGGGGCTACACCTTC. Translation gives CASSKGRDTSRGYTF. V usage is TRBV6-1 and J usage is TRBJ1-2, with D maybe TRBD1 (6 bases). The V gene's germline CDR1 is MNHNS and CDR2 SASEGT. V was cut by 6 bases and J by 8 bases, with 22 bases left in between. CDR3 length: 15 amino acids.

V gene TRBV24-1 combines with J gene TRBJ2-3; TRBD2 matches at 14 bases. Germline V gene lookup returns CDR1 KGHDR and CDR2 SFDVKD. The CDR3 covers 14 residues. Trimming cost V 10 bases and J 6 bases; bases outside gene matches: 5. The chain's CDR3 is CATGLAGAGDTQYF. In DNA form, the CDR3 reads TGTGCCACGGGACTAGCGGGAGCCGGCGATACGCAGTATTTT.

This clonotype was recorded at least ten times. V gene TRBV4-2 combines with J gene TRBJ1-2, with 11 bases aligning to TRBD1. CDR1 LGHNA and CDR2 YNFKEQ come from the germline V gene. The trim removed 3 bases at V and 4 bases at J, leaving 13 bases unmatched. The CDR3 loop spans 18 amino acids. The chain's CDR3 is CASSQDHSGTGGTYGYTF. CDR3 bases: TGTGCCAGCAGCCAGGATCATTCCGGGACAGGGGGGACCTATGGCTACACCTTC.

This clonotype was counted many times. This chain joins TRBV3-1 and TRBJ1-1; the D is unclear. Germline CDR1 reads LGHDT; CDR2 reads YNNKEL (reference sequence). The V end lost 0 bases, the J end lost 3 bases, and 17 bases lay between the germline ends. The CDR3 length is 17 residues. The CDR3 nucleotides are TGTGCCAGCAGCCAAGATCAAGACCCGACCCTCTACACTGAAGCTTTCTTT. It codes for CASSQDQDPTLYTEAFF. Full variable domain (missing parts from reference TRBV3-1 and TRBJ1-1): DTAVSQTPKYLVTQMGNDKSIKCEQNLGHDTMYWYKQDSKKFLKIMFSYNNKELIINETVPNRFSPKSPDKAHLNLHINSLELGDSAVYFCASSQDQDPTLYTEAFFGQGTRLTVV.

Details on this clonotype: The junction departs from the called germline gene at one end, perhaps through a read error. This chain joins TRBV10-3 and TRBJ2-2, with 9 bases identical to TRBD2. Germline V lookup: CDR1 ENHRY, CDR2 SYGVKD. The length of the CDR3 is 16 residues. The CDR3 bases are TGTGCCATCAGTGAGTCGTCTAGCGGGAACACCTGGGAGCTGTTTTTT. Translation gives CAISESSSGNTWELFF.

The chain employs TRBV29-1 and TRBJ2-7; 11 bases are shared with TRBD2. Germline lookup yields CDR1 SQVTM and CDR2 ANQGSEA. The CDR3 contains 13 residues. CDR3 in DNA: TGCACCGCTACCGGGACTAGCGGCTACGAGCAGTACTTC. It yields the protein CTATGTSGYEQYF.

This chain links TRBV6-6 with TRBJ1-1; no definite D call. Trimming shortened V by 0 bases and J by 0 bases, and 8 bases separated the two germline ends. The CDR3 extends over 15 amino acids. Germline-derived CDR1 and CDR2 are MNHNY and SVGAGI (reference sequence). CDR3 DNA: TGTGCCAGCAGTTACTCGACCCAGCTGAACACTGAAGCTTTCTTT. Translation gives CASSYSTQLNTEAFF.

This clonotype was detected many times. CDR3 amino acids: CASSLRGQADGYTF. The CDR3 nucleotides read TGTGCCAGCAGCTTACGAGGGCAAGCGGATGGCTACACCTTC. The chain employs TRBV7-2 and TRBJ1-2; D not certain. The V and J ends lost 2 bases and 6 bases respectively, with 13 bases between them. In germline, CDR1 is SGHTA, CDR2 FQGNSA. The CDR3 covers 14 residues.

The rearrangement links TRBV12-3 or TRBV12-4 to TRBJ2-2; 7 nucleotides agree with TRBD1. Trimming removed 8 bases from V and 3 bases from J; junction bases left unmatched: 6. CDR3 size: 14 residues. Here the CDR3 reads CASSSQGDTGELFF. CDR3 DNA sequence: TGTGCCAGCTCTTCGCAGGGGGACACCGGGGAGCTGTTTTTT.